The 18 T cell receptor beta chains below come from one sample, sequenced in a study of T cells in Graves' hyperthyroidism and ophthalmopathy. RNA transcripts provided the source from which TCR beta CDR3 regions were amplified. The study used the HTBI primer set for a first-round RT-PCR of the TCR CDR3. TCRdb analysed the multiplex PCR reads with MiXCR anew, one entry per CDR3 protein. The table has a few hundred thousand distinct CDR3 sequences, roughly a sixth seen once. Sequencing input: blood. Receptors were obtained from a woman between 18 and 30 years old with Graves' ophthalmopathy.

This clonotype was seen a single time. With a much larger clone just one base away, this may be a read error. The chain has TRBV3-1 and TRBJ2-6; 8 bases match TRBD1. CDR3 length: 19 amino acids. Germline assignment: CDR1 LGHDT and CDR2 YNNKEL (reference sequence). The CDR3 loop is CAGSQTGVTSDSGANVLTF. CDR3 DNA: TGTGCCGGCAGCCAGACAGGGGTAACCTCAGATTCTGGGGCCAACGTCCTGACTTTC.

Worth noting for this clonotype: One base away lies a much larger clone, so this may be a sequencing read error. The chain couples TRBV7-2 to TRBJ1-5; D is perhaps TRBD1 (5 bases). V lost 3 bases and J 5 bases, leaving 17 bases between the germline ends. Germline CDR1 SGHTA, CDR2 FQGNSA. The CDR3 totals 16 residues. The CDR3 sequence: CASSFSLTRGDQPQHF. DNA of the CDR3: TGTGCCAGCAGCTTCTCCCTGACTCGGGGCGATCAGCCCCAGCATTTT. The complete variable domain, with remaining parts taken from reference TRBV7-2 and TRBJ1-5, reads GAGVSQSPSNKVTEKGKDVELRCDPISGHTALYWYRQSLGQGLEFLIYFQGNSAPDKSGLPSDRFSAERTGGSVSTLTIQRTQQEDSAVYLCASSFSLTRGDQPQHFGDGTRLSIL.

In regard to this clonotype: A much larger clone sits a single nucleotide away, making a read error possible. This chain uses TRBV6-1 with TRBJ1-1; 8 nucleotides align to TRBD1. V lost 3 bases to trimming and J lost 1 base; unmatched junction nucleotides: 4. Germline CDR1 is MNHNS and CDR2 is SASEGT. The CDR3 runs to 15 residues. CDR3 residues: CASSEGDRTNTEAFF. The CDR3 DNA follows: TGTGCCAGCAGTGAGGGGGACAGGACGAACACTGAAGCTTTCTTT.

This clonotype was counted many times. The V gene is TRBV11-2, the J gene TRBJ1-1; 7 nucleotides line up with TRBD1. The germline V gene encodes CDR1 SGHAT and CDR2 FQNNGV. Trimming removed 5 bases from V and 0 bases from J; junction bases left unmatched: 6. CDR3 size: 15 residues. For the CDR3, the DNA is TGTGCCAGCAGCCGACTCGGGACAGTGAACACTGAAGCTTTCTTT. It encodes CASSRLGTVNTEAFF.

This clonotype was recorded many times. The V and J genes are TRBV2 and TRBJ2-3, with D possibly TRBD1 on 6 matching bases. The germline gives CDR1 SNHLY, CDR2 FYNNEI. The CDR3 consists of 15 residues. V gave up 6 bases and J gave up 0 bases, with 13 bases separating them. The CDR3 region is CASSAGTTSTDTQYF. For the CDR3, the DNA is TGTGCCAGCAGCGCCGGGACAACCAGCACAGATACGCAGTATTTT.

This rearrangement joins TRBV19 to TRBJ2-7, with D maybe TRBD1 (6 bases). V lost 2 bases and J 1 base, leaving 6 bases between the germline ends. Germline values: CDR1 LNHDA, CDR2 SQIVND (reference sequence). The CDR3 has 13 amino acids. The CDR3 reads CASSITGSYEQYF. CDR3 DNA sequence: TGTGCCAGTAGTATAACAGGGTCCTACGAGCAGTACTTC.

This clonotype has a count of ten or more. The rearrangement uses TRBV11-1 and TRBJ2-5; 8 bases are a match to TRBD2. This CDR3 comprises 13 residues. The V and J ends lost 5 bases and 3 bases, in that order; junction bases with no gene match: 2. Germline loops: CDR1 SGHAT, CDR2 FQDESV (reference sequence). As DNA, the CDR3 is TGTGCCAGCAGCCCCGGGAGGGAAGAGACCCAGTACTTC. Encoded protein: CASSPGREETQYF. Full variable domain (remainder filled in from reference TRBV11-1 and TRBJ2-5): EAEVAQSPRYKITEKSQAVAFWCDPISGHATLYWYRQILGQGPELLVQFQDESVVDDSQLPKDRFSAERLKGVDSTLKIQPAELGDSAMYLCASSPGREETQYFGPGTRLLVL.

This chain connects TRBV4-1 to TRBJ1-1; 10 nucleotides agree with TRBD1. The CDR3 sequence is 20 residues long. Germline trimming cut 2 bases from V and 2 bases from J; bases unmatched to any gene: 17. From germline, CDR1 is MGHRA and CDR2 YSYEKL. CDR3 coding DNA: TGCGCCAGCAGCCAACCTCGGCTCCGGGACAGGGGAAATACCAACACTGAAGCTTTCTTT. Its protein product is CASSQPRLRDRGNTNTEAFF.

The genes are TRBV9 and TRBJ1-2; TRBD1 might be the D (5 bases). V was cut by 0 bases and J by 9 bases, with 15 bases left in between. Germline V gene lookup returns CDR1 SGDLS and CDR2 YYNGEE. There are 14 residues in the CDR3. CDR3 DNA sequence: TGTGCCAGCAGCGTAGAGGGCGGGGGGTATCGCTACACCTTC. It is translated as CASSVEGGGYRYTF.

This clonotype was recorded at least ten times. This chain joins TRBV11-1 and TRBJ2-1, with D possibly TRBD2 on 5 matching bases. V shed 4 bases and J shed 12 bases, with 19 bases lying between them. This CDR3 comprises 14 residues. The germline CDR1 and CDR2 sequences are SGHAT and FQDESV (reference sequence). The CDR3 spells CASSSLLRPGGQFF. CDR3 nucleotide sequence: TGTGCCAGCAGCTCGTTACTGAGACCCGGAGGGCAGTTCTTC. Supplemented by reference TRBV11-1 and TRBJ2-1, the full variable domain reads EAEVAQSPRYKITEKSQAVAFWCDPISGHATLYWYRQILGQGPELLVQFQDESVVDDSQLPKDRFSAERLKGVDSTLKIQPAELGDSAMYLCASSSLLRPGGQFFGPGTRLTVL.

This clonotype has at least ten counts. The chain couples TRBV3-1 to TRBJ2-1; no reliable D call. The CDR3 totals 12 residues. CDR1 is LGHDT, CDR2 YNNKEL, per germline (reference sequence). Trimming pared 3 bases from V and 8 bases from J, leaving 8 bases between. The CDR3 is CASSHVGYEQFF. The CDR3 DNA reads TGTGCCAGCAGCCATGTGGGGTATGAGCAGTTCTTC.

The CDR3, as DNA: TGTGCCAGCAGCTTAGGGACTAGCGGGAGAGCCGAGCAGTACTTC. Its translation: CASSLGTSGRAEQYF. This chain links TRBV7-2 with TRBJ2-7; 13 bases are shared with TRBD2. Losses at the gene ends were 1 base for V and 6 bases for J; bases not matched to a gene: 3. CDR3 length: 15 amino acids. Germline V lookup: CDR1 SGHTA, CDR2 FQGNSA.

This clonotype was picked up many times. The chain couples TRBV5-1 to TRBJ1-3; D gene ambiguous. The germline gives CDR1 SGHRS, CDR2 YFSETQ. V lost 2 bases and J 4 bases, leaving 13 bases between the germline ends. This CDR3 region has 15 residues. CDR3 sequence reads: CASSFNSLYGNTIYF. The DNA for the CDR3 is TGCGCCAGCAGCTTCAACAGCCTGTACGGAAACACCATATATTTT.

The V call is TRBV18, the J call TRBJ2-2, with D perhaps TRBD1 (5 bases). The V gene's germline CDR1 is KGHSH and CDR2 LQKENI. This CDR3 spans 16 amino acids. The V and J ends lost 1 base and 8 bases respectively, with 17 bases between them. The CDR3 spells CASSPLRTLLTGELFF. The CDR3, as DNA: TGTGCCAGCTCACCACTCCGGACACTTCTGACGGGGGAGCTGTTTTTT.

This clonotype has a count of ten or more. J is TRBJ2-1 and V is TRBV30; D is tentatively TRBD1 or TRBD2 (5 bases each). Trimming took off 2 bases at V and 0 bases at J, with 14 bases between the two ends. The CDR3 consists of 16 residues. The V gene's germline CDR1 is GTSNPN and CDR2 SVGIG (reference sequence). The CDR3 coding sequence is TGTGCCTGGAGTCCCGGGACCCTTGGCTCCTACAATGAGCAGTTCTTC. It codes for CAWSPGTLGSYNEQFF.

The rearrangement uses TRBV4-1 and TRBJ2-7; D possibly matches TRBD1 or TRBD2 (5 bases each). CDR3 length equals 13 residues. Germline assignment: CDR1 MGHRA and CDR2 YSYEKL. Deletions cut 1 base from V and 2 bases from J, with 6 bases between. CDR3 in amino acids: CASSQVGAYEQYF. In nucleotides, the CDR3 is TGCGCCAGCAGCCAAGTGGGGGCCTACGAGCAGTACTTC.

The table lists this clonotype with a few counts. The chain employs TRBV30 and TRBJ2-6, with no clear D. CDR3 length: 13 residues. Germline loops: CDR1 GTSNPN, CDR2 SVGIG (reference sequence). V was shortened by 2 bases and J by 2 bases, with 4 bases between the two germline ends. The CDR3 region has the DNA TGTGCCTGGAGTCTGGCTGGGGCCAACGTCCTGACTTTC. Translation gives CAWSLAGANVLTF.

This clonotype showed up just a few times. The rearrangement uses TRBV15 and TRBJ2-7; D assignment may be TRBD1 or TRBD2 (7 bases each). Looked up from germline, CDR1 is LNHNV and CDR2 is YYDKDF (reference sequence). This CDR3 spans 14 amino acids. V was pared by 10 bases and J by 5 bases, with 21 bases between. This CDR3 reads CAIGGGGVEHEQYF. CDR3 bases: TGTGCCATCGGGGGAGGGGGCGTAGAGCACGAGCAGTACTTC. Filled out from reference TRBV15 and TRBJ2-7, the complete variable domain reads DAMVIQNPRYQVTQFGKPVTLSCSQTLNHNVMYWYQQKSSQAPKLLFHYYDKDFNNEADTPDNFQSRRPNTSFCFLDIRSPGLGDTAMYLCAIGGGGVEHEQYFGPGTRLTVT.